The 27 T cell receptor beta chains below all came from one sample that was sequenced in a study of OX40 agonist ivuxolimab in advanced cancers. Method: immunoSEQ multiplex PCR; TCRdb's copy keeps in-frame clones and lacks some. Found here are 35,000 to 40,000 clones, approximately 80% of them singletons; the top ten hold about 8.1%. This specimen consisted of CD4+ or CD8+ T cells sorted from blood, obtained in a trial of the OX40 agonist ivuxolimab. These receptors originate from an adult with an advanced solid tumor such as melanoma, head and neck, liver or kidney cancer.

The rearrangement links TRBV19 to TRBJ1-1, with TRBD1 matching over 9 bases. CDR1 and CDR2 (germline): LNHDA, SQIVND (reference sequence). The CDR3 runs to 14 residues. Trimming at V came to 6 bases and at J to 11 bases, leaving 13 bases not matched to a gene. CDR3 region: CASRPGQGGHRAFF. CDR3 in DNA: TGTGCCAGTAGGCCGGGACAGGGAGGGCATAGGGCTTTCTTT.

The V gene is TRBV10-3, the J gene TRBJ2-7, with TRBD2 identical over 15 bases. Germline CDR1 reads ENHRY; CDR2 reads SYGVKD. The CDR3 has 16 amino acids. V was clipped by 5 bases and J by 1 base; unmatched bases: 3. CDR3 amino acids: CAISQGLAGGSYEQYF. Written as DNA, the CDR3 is TGTGCCATCAGTCAGGGACTAGCGGGAGGATCCTACGAGCAGTACTTC.

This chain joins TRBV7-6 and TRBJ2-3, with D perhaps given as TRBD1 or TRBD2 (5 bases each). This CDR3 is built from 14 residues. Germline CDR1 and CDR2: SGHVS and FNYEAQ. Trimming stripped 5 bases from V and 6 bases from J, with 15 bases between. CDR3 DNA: TGTGCCAGCAGCCCAGGGACCGCGGGCGATACGCAGTATTTT. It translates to CASSPGTAGDTQYF.

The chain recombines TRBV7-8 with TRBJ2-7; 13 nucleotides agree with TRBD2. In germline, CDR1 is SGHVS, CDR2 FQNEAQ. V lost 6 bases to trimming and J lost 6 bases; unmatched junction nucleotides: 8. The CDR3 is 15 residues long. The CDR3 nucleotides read TGTGCCAGCAGACTAGCGGGGGGGTCGGGGCTCGAGCAGTACTTC. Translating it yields CASRLAGGSGLEQYF.

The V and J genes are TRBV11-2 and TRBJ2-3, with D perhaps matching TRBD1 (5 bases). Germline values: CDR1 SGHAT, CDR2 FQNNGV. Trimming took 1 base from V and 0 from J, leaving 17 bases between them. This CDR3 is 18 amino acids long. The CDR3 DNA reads TGTGCCAGCAGCTTAGTTCGGATCGGCAGGACAAGCACAGATACGCAGTATTTT. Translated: CASSLVRIGRTSTDTQYF.

This chain's CDR3 is CASTSPGLGKNTGELFF. DNA for the CDR3: TGTGCCAGTACTAGCCCGGGACTAGGGAAAAACACCGGGGAGCTGTTTTTT. This chain uses TRBV11-2 with TRBJ2-2; TRBD2 agrees at 8 bases. Germline lookup yields CDR1 SGHAT and CDR2 FQNNGV. This CDR3 region has 17 residues. Trimming removed 9 bases from V and 2 bases from J; junction bases left unmatched: 14.

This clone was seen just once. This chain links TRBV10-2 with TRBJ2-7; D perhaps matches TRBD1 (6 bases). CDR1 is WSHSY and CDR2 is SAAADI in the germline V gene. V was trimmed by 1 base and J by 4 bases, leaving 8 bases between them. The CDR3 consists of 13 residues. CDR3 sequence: CASSELGGYEQYF. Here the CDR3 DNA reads TGCGCCAGCAGTGAGTTAGGGGGATACGAGCAGTACTTC.

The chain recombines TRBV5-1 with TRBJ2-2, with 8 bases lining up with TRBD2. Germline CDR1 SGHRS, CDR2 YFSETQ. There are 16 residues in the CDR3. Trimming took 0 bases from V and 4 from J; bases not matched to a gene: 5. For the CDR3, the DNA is TGCGCCAGCAGCTTGGAACTAGCGGACCTCACCGGGGAGCTGTTTTTT. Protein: CASSLELADLTGELFF.

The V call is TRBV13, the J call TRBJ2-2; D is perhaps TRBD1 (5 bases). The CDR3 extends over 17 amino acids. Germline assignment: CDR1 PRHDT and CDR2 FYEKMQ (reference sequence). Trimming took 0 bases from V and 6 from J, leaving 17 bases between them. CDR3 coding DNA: TGTGCCAGCAGCTTAGGATTCGACAGCTACGTCCCCGGGGAGCTGTTTTTT. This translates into CASSLGFDSYVPGELFF.

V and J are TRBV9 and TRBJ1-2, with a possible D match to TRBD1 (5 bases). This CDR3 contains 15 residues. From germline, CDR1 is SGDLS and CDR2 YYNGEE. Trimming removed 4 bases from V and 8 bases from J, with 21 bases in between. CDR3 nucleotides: TGTGCCAGCAGCTTCCCCCGGGACGGGGGTAAGGGCTACACCTTC. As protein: CASSFPRDGGKGYTF.

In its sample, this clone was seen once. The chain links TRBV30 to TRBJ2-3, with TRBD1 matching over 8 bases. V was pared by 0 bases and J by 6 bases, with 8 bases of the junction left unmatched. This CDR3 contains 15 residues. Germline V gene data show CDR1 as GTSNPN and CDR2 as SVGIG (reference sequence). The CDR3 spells CAWSVTGQGADTQYF. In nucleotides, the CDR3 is TGTGCCTGGAGTGTAACGGGTCAGGGGGCCGATACGCAGTATTTT.

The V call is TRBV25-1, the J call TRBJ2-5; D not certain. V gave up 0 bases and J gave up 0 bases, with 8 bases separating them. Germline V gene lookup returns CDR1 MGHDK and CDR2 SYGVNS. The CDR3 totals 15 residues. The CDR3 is CASSEYVWYQETQYF. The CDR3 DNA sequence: TGTGCCAGCAGTGAATATGTGTGGTACCAAGAGACCCAGTACTTC.

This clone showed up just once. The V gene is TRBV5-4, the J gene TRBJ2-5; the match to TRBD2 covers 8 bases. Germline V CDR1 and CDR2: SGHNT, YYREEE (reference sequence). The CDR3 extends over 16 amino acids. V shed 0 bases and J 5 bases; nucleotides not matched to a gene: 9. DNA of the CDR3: TGTGCCAGCAGCTTGGTCCTCGGGGGGGGTGCGGAGACCCAGTACTTC. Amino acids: CASSLVLGGGAETQYF. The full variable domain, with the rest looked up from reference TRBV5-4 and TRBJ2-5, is ETGVTQSPTHLIKTRGQQVTLRCSSQSGHNTVSWYQQALGQGPQFIFQYYREEENGRGNFPPRFSGLQFPNYSSELNVNALELDDSALYLCASSLVLGGGAETQYFGPGTRLLVL.

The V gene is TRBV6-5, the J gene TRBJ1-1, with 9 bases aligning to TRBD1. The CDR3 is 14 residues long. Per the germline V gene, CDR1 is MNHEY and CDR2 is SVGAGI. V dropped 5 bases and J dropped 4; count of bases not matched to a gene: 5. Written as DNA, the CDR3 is TGTGCCAGCAGTAAGAACAGGGGGCCCACTGAAGCTTTCTTT. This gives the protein CASSKNRGPTEAFF.

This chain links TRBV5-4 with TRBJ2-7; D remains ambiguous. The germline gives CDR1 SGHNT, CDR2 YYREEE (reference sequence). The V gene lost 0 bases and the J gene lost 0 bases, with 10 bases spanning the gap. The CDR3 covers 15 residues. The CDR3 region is CASSLAMWSSYEQYF. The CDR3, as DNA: TGTGCCAGCAGCTTGGCTATGTGGAGCTCCTACGAGCAGTACTTC. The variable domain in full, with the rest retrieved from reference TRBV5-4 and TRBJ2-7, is ETGVTQSPTHLIKTRGQQVTLRCSSQSGHNTVSWYQQALGQGPQFIFQYYREEENGRGNFPPRFSGLQFPNYSSELNVNALELDDSALYLCASSLAMWSSYEQYFGPGTRLTVT.

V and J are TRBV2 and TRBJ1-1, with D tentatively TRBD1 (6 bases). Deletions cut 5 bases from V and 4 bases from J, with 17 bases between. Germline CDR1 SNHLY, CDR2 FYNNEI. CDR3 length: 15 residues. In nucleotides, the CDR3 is TGTGCCAGCAGTCCCCTACAGGGAACGGGCACTGAAGCTTTCTTT. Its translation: CASSPLQGTGTEAFF.

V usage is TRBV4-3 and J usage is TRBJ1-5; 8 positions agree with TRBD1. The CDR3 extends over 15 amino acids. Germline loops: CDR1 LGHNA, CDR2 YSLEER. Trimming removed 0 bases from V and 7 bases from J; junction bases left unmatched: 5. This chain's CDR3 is CASSQDPGGRQPQHF. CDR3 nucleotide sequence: TGCGCCAGCAGCCAAGATCCAGGGGGCAGACAGCCCCAGCATTTT.

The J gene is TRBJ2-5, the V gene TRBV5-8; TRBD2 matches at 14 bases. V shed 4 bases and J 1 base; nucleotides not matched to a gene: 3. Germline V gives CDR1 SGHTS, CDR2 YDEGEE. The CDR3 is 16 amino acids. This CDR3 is CASSQGLAGAQETQYF. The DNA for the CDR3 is TGTGCCAGCAGCCAGGGACTAGCGGGGGCCCAAGAGACCCAGTACTTC.

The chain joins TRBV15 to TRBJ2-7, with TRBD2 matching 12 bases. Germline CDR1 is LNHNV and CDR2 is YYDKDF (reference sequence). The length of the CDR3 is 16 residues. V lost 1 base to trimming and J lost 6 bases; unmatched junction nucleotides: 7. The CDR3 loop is CATSRGGTSGFVEQYF. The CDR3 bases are TGTGCCACCAGCAGAGGAGGGACTAGCGGGTTTGTCGAGCAGTACTTC.

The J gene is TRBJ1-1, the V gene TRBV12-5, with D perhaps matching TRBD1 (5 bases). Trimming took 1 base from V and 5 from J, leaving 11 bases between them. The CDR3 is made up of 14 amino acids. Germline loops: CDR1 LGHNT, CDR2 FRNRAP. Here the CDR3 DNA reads TGTGCTAGTGGTTTGGGACAGCCGTCTACTGAAGCTTTCTTT. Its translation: CASGLGQPSTEAFF.

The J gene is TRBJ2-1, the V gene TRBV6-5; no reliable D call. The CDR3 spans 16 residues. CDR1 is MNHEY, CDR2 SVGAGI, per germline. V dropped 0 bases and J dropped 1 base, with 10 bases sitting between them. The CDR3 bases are TGTGCCAGCAGTTACTCGAGACGGGTATCCTACAATGAGCAGTTCTTC. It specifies CASSYSRRVSYNEQFF.

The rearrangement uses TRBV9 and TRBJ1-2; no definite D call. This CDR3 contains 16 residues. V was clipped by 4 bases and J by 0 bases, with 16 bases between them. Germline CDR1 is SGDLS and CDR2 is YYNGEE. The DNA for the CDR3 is TGTGCCAGCAGCTTAGGTAGCGGGGAAGCTAACTATGGCTACACCTTC. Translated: CASSLGSGEANYGYTF.

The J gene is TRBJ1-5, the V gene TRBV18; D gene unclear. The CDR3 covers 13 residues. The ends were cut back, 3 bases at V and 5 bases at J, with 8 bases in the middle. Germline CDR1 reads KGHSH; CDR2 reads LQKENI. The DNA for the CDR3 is TGTGCCAGCTCACCCGGTCAAGATCAGCCCCAGCATTTT. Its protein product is CASSPGQDQPQHF.

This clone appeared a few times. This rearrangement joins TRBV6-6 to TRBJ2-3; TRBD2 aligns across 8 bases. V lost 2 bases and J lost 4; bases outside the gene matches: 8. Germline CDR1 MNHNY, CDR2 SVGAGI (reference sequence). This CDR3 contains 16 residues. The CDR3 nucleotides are TGTGCCAGCAGTTACGGAGCGGGAGAGGCGGCAGATACGCAGTATTTT. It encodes CASSYGAGEAADTQYF.

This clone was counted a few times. This CDR3 is CASSADSLRAGELFF. CDR3 DNA: TGTGCCAGCAGTGCGGACAGTCTTAGGGCCGGGGAGCTGTTTTTT. The genes are TRBV6-1 and TRBJ2-2, with D perhaps TRBD1 (6 bases). Trimming removed 4 bases at V and 6 bases at J, with 15 bases between. Germline loops: CDR1 MNHNS, CDR2 SASEGT. The CDR3 extends over 15 amino acids.

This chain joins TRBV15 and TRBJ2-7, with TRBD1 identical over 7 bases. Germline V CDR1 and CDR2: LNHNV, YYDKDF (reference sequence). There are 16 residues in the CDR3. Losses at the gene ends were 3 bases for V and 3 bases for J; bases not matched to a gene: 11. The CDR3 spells CATSRSWTAGGYEQYF. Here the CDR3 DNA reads TGTGCCACCAGCAGGAGTTGGACGGCAGGGGGCTACGAGCAGTACTTC.

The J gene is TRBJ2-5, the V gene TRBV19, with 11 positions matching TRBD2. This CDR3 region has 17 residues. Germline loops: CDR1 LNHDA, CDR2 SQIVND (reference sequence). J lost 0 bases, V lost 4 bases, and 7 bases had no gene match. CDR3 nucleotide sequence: TGTGCCAGTAGTACCCTGACTAGCGGGGTATACCAAGAGACCCAGTACTTC. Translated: CASSTLTSGVYQETQYF.